This T cell receptor (beta chain) was captured by sequencing in a study of cytomegalovirus exposure and HLA in healthy donors. Study-wide results and limits: Among CMV-associated TCR beta chains, most appeared HLA-restricted in a later analysis. Likely technical artifact: a cluster of highly shared sequence variants. Associated with cytomegalovirus, according to the listing, were around 170 TCR beta chains.

V was trimmed by 4 bases and J by 2 bases, leaving 6 bases between them. Germline V gene sequence: CDR1 MNHNS, CDR2 SASEGT. CDR3 length equals 12 residues. This clone was counted between two and nine times. Its antigen is unidentified. 60 Vbeta and 13 Jbeta primers were used in PCR. Per the original methods: Some 11 million of the roughly 77 million unique TCR beta chains counted in a later analysis were shared. Profiled with immunoSEQ multiplex PCR; TCRdb holds only in-frame clones, not every one. D and trimming come from the DNA, and the V and J calls and clone size come from that table. Here the sample spans fewer than 60,000 clones, 70% to 85% being singletons.

J is TRBJ2-7 and V is TRBV6-1; D possibly corresponds to TRBD1 (6 bases). The clonotype comes from a man aged 45-65 years in good health and CMV-seronegative. Sequencing was performed on PBMCs. For the CDR3, the DNA is TGTGCCAGCAGTGGGGGGCCCTACGAGCAGTACTTC. Translating gives CASSGGPYEQYF.